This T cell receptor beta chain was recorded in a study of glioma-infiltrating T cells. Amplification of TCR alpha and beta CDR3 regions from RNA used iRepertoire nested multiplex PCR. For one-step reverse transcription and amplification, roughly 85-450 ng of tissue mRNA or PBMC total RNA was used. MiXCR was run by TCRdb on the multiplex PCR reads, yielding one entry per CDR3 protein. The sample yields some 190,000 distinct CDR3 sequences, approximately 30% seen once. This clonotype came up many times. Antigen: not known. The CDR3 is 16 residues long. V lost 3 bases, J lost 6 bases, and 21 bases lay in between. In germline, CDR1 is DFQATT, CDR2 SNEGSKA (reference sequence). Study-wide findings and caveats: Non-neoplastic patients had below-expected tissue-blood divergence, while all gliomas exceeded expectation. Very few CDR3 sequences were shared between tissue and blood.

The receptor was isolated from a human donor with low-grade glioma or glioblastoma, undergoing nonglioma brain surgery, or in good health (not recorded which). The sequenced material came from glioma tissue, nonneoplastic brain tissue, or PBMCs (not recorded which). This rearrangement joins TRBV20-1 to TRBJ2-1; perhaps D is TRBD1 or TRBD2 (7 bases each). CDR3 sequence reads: CSASPHSGPGGNEQFF. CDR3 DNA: TGCAGTGCTAGTCCCCATAGCGGGCCAGGGGGCAATGAGCAGTTCTTC.